A selection of T cell receptor beta chains follows, all from one sample in a study of cytomegalovirus exposure and HLA in healthy donors. Here immunoSEQ multiplex PCR was the method, and the copy in TCRdb shows in-frame clones only, minus some. The sample yields about 130,000 clones, approximately 80% seen once. Sequencing was carried out using PBMCs. These receptors were obtained from a woman in her thirties or forties in good health and CMV-seronegative. Both conserved end residues are part of each CDR3. Fields, in order: V gene, clone size, D gene, J gene, CDR3 DNA, CDR3 protein. A D gene is named only where the DNA matches it firmly. The listing skips clone size in some rows; elsewhere it reads once, few, many or a size class.

TRBV19	NA	NA	TRBJ2-3	TGTGCCAGTAGTATAGATGGGGCAGGTTACACAGATACGCAGTATTTT	CASSIDGAGYTDTQYF
TRBV6-5	NA	NA	TRBJ2-3	TGTGCCAGCAGTTATGGCCCCCCCGGGGCAGATACGCAGTATTTT	CASSYGPPGADTQYF
TRBV5-6	NA	TRBD1	TRBJ1-2	TGTGCCAGCAGCTTGACAGGGGCCGACTATGGCTACACCTTC	CASSLTGADYGYTF
TRBV5-6	NA	TRBD1	TRBJ1-1	TGTGCCAGCAGCAGGCCGACAGGGTTTGGAACTGAAGCTTTCTTT	CASSRPTGFGTEAFF
TRBV5-1	few	TRBD2	TRBJ2-7	TGCGCCAGCGCCGGGGGGGGACAATCCTACGAGCAGTACTTC	CASAGGGQSYEQYF
TRBV6-5	NA	NA	TRBJ1-5	TGTGCCAGCAGTTACCCGGAGGGGAGCAATCAGCCCCAGCATTTT	CASSYPEGSNQPQHF
TRBV19	once	NA	TRBJ2-6	TGTGCCAGTAGTACCAGGGCGGGGGCCAACGTCCTGACTTTC	CASSTRAGANVLTF
TRBV7-8	NA	TRBD1	TRBJ1-2	TGTGCCAGCAGCACCGACCGGGACAGGGTCTATGGCTACACCTTC	CASSTDRDRVYGYTF
TRBV6-5	NA	TRBD1	TRBJ1-2	TGTGCCAGCAGTCCCGGGACAGGGGGTGGCTACACCTTC	CASSPGTGGGYTF
TRBV6-5	NA	NA	TRBJ2-7	TGTGCCAGTAAACCGACAGGCCCCTACGAGCAGTACTTC	CASKPTGPYEQYF
TRBV27	medium-sized	TRBD1	TRBJ1-2	TGTGCCGTGGGACAGGGGTTAAGTAATGGCTACACCTTC	CAVGQGLSNGYTF
TRBV7-9	NA	NA	TRBJ1-4	TGTGCCAGCAGCTTAGGTGTTTCAGGGCATGAAAAACTGTTTTTT	CASSLGVSGHEKLFF
TRBV5-1	NA	NA	TRBJ2-2	TGCGCCAGCAGCTTTTCGAGTCCCCCGAACACCGGGGAGCTGTTTTTT	CASSFSSPPNTGELFF
TRBV5-4	NA	TRBD2	TRBJ2-3	TGTGCCAGCAGCTTGAAGCGGGAGCGGACGGATACGCAGTATTTT	CASSLKRERTDTQYF
TRBV11-2	NA	NA	TRBJ2-7	TGTGCCAGCAGCTTATCTAAGCCCTACGAGCAGTACTTC	CASSLSKPYEQYF
TRBV15	NA	NA	TRBJ2-3	TGTGCCACCAGCAGACAGGGCGGCACAGATACGCAGTATTTT	CATSRQGGTDTQYF
TRBV27	NA	NA	TRBJ1-5	TGTGCCAGCAGACAGGCTTTCAATCAGCCCCAGCATTTT	CASRQAFNQPQHF
TRBV9	NA	TRBD1	TRBJ2-3	TGTGCCAGCAGCGTAGAGGGACAGCGTACAGATACGCAGTATTTT	CASSVEGQRTDTQYF
TRBV7-2	NA	TRBD1	TRBJ1-4	TGTGCCAGCAGCTTGGAGACAGGGGGGGTCGCTAATGAAAAACTGTTTTTT	CASSLETGGVANEKLFF
TRBV7-8	NA	NA	TRBJ1-2	TGTGCCAGCAGCCGCACCGGCCCTGGGGAGGGCTACACCTTC	CASSRTGPGEGYTF
TRBV4-3	NA	TRBD1	TRBJ2-1	TGCGCCAGCGGTGCCATGACAGGGAGTGGTGAGCAGTTCTTC	CASGAMTGSGEQFF
TRBV6-1	NA	NA	TRBJ2-2	TGTGCCAGCAGTGAATTCCCAGGTTCCCTTAAGAACACCGGGGAGCTGTTTTTT	CASSEFPGSLKNTGELFF
TRBV5-1	NA	NA	TRBJ1-1	TGCGCCAGCAGCTCTCAGCCTTGGGGCAAAAACACTGAAGCTTTCTTT	CASSSQPWGKNTEAFF
TRBV7-6	NA	TRBD2	TRBJ2-7	TGTGCCAGCAGTCGGGGAGGGTATGCCTACGAGCAGTACTTC	CASSRGGYAYEQYF
TRBV29-1	NA	TRBD2	TRBJ2-5	TGCAGCGTGGGGACTAGCGGGGGCCGTCCTACCCAGTACTTC	CSVGTSGGRPTQYF
TRBV2	NA	NA	TRBJ2-2	TGTGCCAGCAGTGTGCGGGGTCTGGACACCGGGGAGCTGTTTTTT	CASSVRGLDTGELFF
TRBV5-6	NA	TRBD1	TRBJ1-2	TGTGCCAGCAGCTTAGGGACAGGCTATGGCTACACCTTC	CASSLGTGYGYTF
TRBV5-3	NA	TRBD1	TRBJ1-5	TGTGCCAGAAGCTTGGCCCGGACAGGGGATTATCATCAGCCCCAGCATTTT	CARSLARTGDYHQPQHF
TRBV28	once	NA	TRBJ1-2	TGTGCCAGCAGTTTAACCGGGAACTATGGCTACACCTTC	CASSLTGNYGYTF
TRBV11-2	NA	TRBD2	TRBJ2-2	TGTGCCACCCTCCACAGGAAAAGCGGGAGCGGCACCGGGGAGCTGTTTTTT	CATLHRKSGSGTGELFF
TRBV25-1	once	TRBD1	TRBJ2-7	TGTGCCAGCAGTGCGAGGGACAGGCGCTCCTACGAGCAGTACTTC	CASSARDRRSYEQYF
TRBV5-1	NA	NA	TRBJ1-5	TGCGCCAGCAGCTTGGGGGCGACAGGTAGCAATCAGCCCCAGCATTTT	CASSLGATGSNQPQHF
TRBV6-5	NA	NA	TRBJ1-2	TGTGCCAGCAGCCAGGGGAACTATGGCTACACCTTC	CASSQGNYGYTF
TRBV5-1	once	TRBD1	TRBJ1-6	TGCGCCAGCAGCCAAACCGGGACAGGGGGTTCGCCCCTCCACTTT	CASSQTGTGGSPLHF
TRBV7-2	NA	TRBD1	TRBJ2-5	TGTGCCAGCAGCCTGCTGTGGGACAGTCTAGAGACCCAGTACTTC	CASSLLWDSLETQYF
TRBV20-1	NA	NA	TRBJ1-1	TGCAGTGTCTCCGGCGGTGAAGCTTTCTTT	CSVSGGEAFF
TRBV5-1	NA	TRBD1	TRBJ2-7	TGCGCCAGCAGTTTAACACAGGGGAAGTCCTACGAGCAGTACTTC	CASSLTQGKSYEQYF